This T cell receptor (beta chain) is drawn from a study of CD8 T cells in ankylosing spondylitis. Findings of the study overall: Some of these motif variants have turned up before, in reports on reactive arthritis synovial fluid and blood. Clones that were linked to disease were CD8+ and were relatively rare in peripheral blood. Blood of patients with ankylosing spondylitis appeared to be characterized by a TCR beta motif of several highly homologous variants.

The CDR3 totals 12 residues. V lost 8 bases to trimming and J lost 5 bases, with 12 bases between them. CDR1 is MNHEY and CDR2 is SVGAGI in the germline V gene. Each TCR beta library was made by quantitative 5'-RACE that incorporated molecular barcodes. TCRdb redid the calling of the 5' RACE reads with MiXCR, one entry per CDR3 protein. The sample includes 150,000 or so distinct CDR3 sequences, 11% of them seen just once. This clonotype has ten or more counts. Its antigen remains unidentified. The receptor was isolated from a male donor with ankylosing spondylitis or in good health (not recorded which). Sequencing used blood, either unsorted or a sorted T cell fraction (not recorded which). The rearrangement joins TRBV6-5 to TRBJ1-1; a possible D gene is TRBD1 (5 bases). CDR3 in DNA: TGTGCCAGCGTTAGGGGAGGGACTGAAGCTTTCTTT. It codes for CASVRGGTEAFF.